Below are 9 T cell receptor beta chains sequenced from a single sample in a study of T cell responses to AZD1222 COVID-19 vaccine. Assay: immunoSEQ multiplex PCR; the TCRdb copy retains only in-frame clones and omits some. The sample consists of about 110,000 clones, around 90% of them appearing once. The sequencing used peripheral blood, collected on day 0 of AZD1222 vaccination. Receptors were obtained from an adult in good health.

This clone was counted a single time. The J gene is TRBJ1-2, the V gene TRBV6-5; TRBD1 agrees at 8 bases. Germline V gene lookup returns CDR1 MNHEY and CDR2 SVGAGI. The CDR3 length is 12 residues. J gave up 2 bases and V 10 bases, and 3 bases lay outside the gene matches. CDR3 bases: TGTGCCACTCGACAGGGGAACTATGGCTACACCTTC. Translated: CATRQGNYGYTF.

The rearrangement joins TRBV13 to TRBJ2-5; TRBD1 matches at 7 bases. The length of the CDR3 is 14 residues. In germline, CDR1 is PRHDT, CDR2 FYEKMQ (reference sequence). J was trimmed by 1 base and V by 7 bases; bases with no gene match: 6. The CDR3 sequence: CASTQGDSQETQYF. The CDR3 region has the DNA TGTGCCAGCACCCAGGGGGACAGCCAAGAGACCCAGTACTTC.

V gene TRBV11-2 combines with J gene TRBJ2-7; 7 bases align to TRBD2. Germline lookup yields CDR1 SGHAT and CDR2 FQNNGV. CDR3 length: 12 amino acids. V shed 5 bases, J shed 6 bases, and the junction held 4 bases outside the gene matches. The chain's CDR3 is CASSPWEGEQYF. CDR3 DNA: TGTGCCAGCAGCCCATGGGAGGGCGAGCAGTACTTC.

This clone was seen a handful of times. This chain uses TRBV4-3 with TRBJ2-7; D unresolved. The CDR3 length is 13 residues. Germline CDR1 LGHNA, CDR2 YSLEER. Trimming cost V 4 bases and J 2 bases, with 9 bases left between them. This CDR3 is CASSPKTAYEQYF. CDR3 nucleotides: TGCGCCAGCAGCCCGAAAACGGCCTACGAGCAGTACTTC.

The J gene is TRBJ2-2, the V gene TRBV3-1 (or the pseudogene TRBV3-2); D possibly uses TRBD1 or TRBD2 (5 bases each). The germline V gene has CDR1 LGHDT and CDR2 YNNKEL (reference sequence). This CDR3 spans 15 amino acids. V was pared by 5 bases and J by 0 bases, with 10 bases between. CDR3 in DNA: TGTGCCAGCAGCTGGGGACGTTCGAACACCGGGGAGCTGTTTTTT. Translation: CASSWGRSNTGELFF.

V is TRBV7-9 and J is TRBJ1-6; D not resolved. CDR1 is SEHNR, CDR2 FQNEAQ, per germline (reference sequence). The CDR3 consists of 12 residues. Trimming stripped 2 bases from V and 10 bases from J, with 6 bases between. The CDR3 DNA follows: TGTGCCAGCAGCTTAACGGGCTCACCCCTCCACTTT. Protein product: CASSLTGSPLHF.

The rearrangement links TRBV4-3 to TRBJ2-5; weak D call: TRBD2 (6 bases). The ends were cut back, 1 base at V and 5 bases at J, with 17 bases in the middle. This CDR3 is built from 16 residues. The V gene's germline CDR1 is LGHNA and CDR2 YSLEER. CDR3 region: CASSQGWPTGGETQYF. CDR3 nucleotide sequence: TGCGCCAGCAGCCAAGGATGGCCGACTGGAGGGGAGACCCAGTACTTC.

This rearrangement joins TRBV9 to TRBJ2-1; D remains unclear. V was trimmed by 4 bases and J by 0 bases, leaving 8 bases between them. The length of the CDR3 is 14 residues. Germline-derived CDR1 and CDR2 are SGDLS and YYNGEE. CDR3 sequence: CASSTQSSYNEQFF. DNA of the CDR3: TGTGCCAGCAGCACTCAGAGCTCCTACAATGAGCAGTTCTTC.

The genes are TRBV10-1 and TRBJ2-3; 7 nucleotides line up with TRBD1. Looked up from germline, CDR1 is WNHNN and CDR2 is SYGVQD (reference sequence). The CDR3 contains 16 residues. V was pared by 7 bases and J by 2 bases, with 12 bases of the junction left unmatched. The CDR3 DNA is TGCGCCAGCACAGGGCGCCGGGACAGAAACACAGATACGCAGTATTTT. Translating gives CASTGRRDRNTDTQYF.